These 32 T cell receptor beta chains were sequenced from one sample in a study of response to subunit inactivated influenza vaccine. TCRdb reanalysed the RT-PCR reads using MiXCR and keeps one entry per CDR3 protein. The sample contains around 570,000 distinct CDR3 sequences, roughly 10% of which appear only once. This same sample was also part of a study on T cells expressing NK-cell markers. From that second work: 5'RACE template switching built TCR beta cDNA with unique molecular identifiers.

Sample: PBMCs from blood, taken on the day of vaccination. All receptors derive from a man between 50 and 59 years old who received an inactivated influenza vaccine.

This clonotype occurred many times. V and J are TRBV20-1 and TRBJ2-7, with 8 nucleotides matching TRBD2. V gave up 1 base and J gave up 2 bases; unmatched junction bases: 4. This CDR3 comprises 14 residues. Germline V gene sequence: CDR1 DFQATT, CDR2 SNEGSKA (reference sequence). The CDR3 loop is CSARGLASPYEQYF. CDR3 nucleotides: TGCAGTGCTAGAGGACTAGCGTCCCCCTACGAGCAGTACTTC.

The table lists this clonotype with many counts. V is TRBV9 and J is TRBJ2-3, with D possibly matching TRBD1 (6 bases). Germline CDR1 SGDLS, CDR2 YYNGEE. The CDR3 is 16 residues long. V lost 2 bases and J 1 base, leaving 14 bases between the germline ends. This chain's CDR3 is CASSVLQGVGTDTQYF. The CDR3 DNA sequence: TGTGCCAGCAGCGTCCTACAGGGAGTAGGCACAGATACGCAGTATTTT.

J is TRBJ2-4 and V is TRBV6-4; no firm D call. V was clipped by 1 base and J by 3 bases, with 16 bases between them. Germline V gene lookup returns CDR1 MRHNA and CDR2 SNTAGT. The CDR3 loop spans 17 amino acids. In DNA, the CDR3 is TGTGCCAGCAGTGACTGGAATGATCCTACGAGCAAAAACATTCAGTACTTC. Its protein product is CASSDWNDPTSKNIQYF.

This clonotype was seen more than once but under ten times. The chain is built from TRBV5-1 and TRBJ2-7; TRBD1 agrees at 8 bases. The CDR3 contains 14 residues. Germline V gene sequence: CDR1 SGHRS, CDR2 YFSETQ. With 9 bases clipped from V and 7 bases from J, the junction kept 15 bases outside the gene matches. DNA for the CDR3: TGCGCCACCGCGGCTAGGGCAGGGGGCGCGGAGCAGTACTTC. Translated: CATAARAGGAEQYF.

This clonotype was seen at least ten times. This chain connects TRBV16 to TRBJ1-5; 7 nucleotides match TRBD1. The CDR3 is 17 residues long. Germline CDR1 and CDR2: KGHSY and FQNENV. V lost 4 bases to trimming and J lost 0 bases; unmatched junction nucleotides: 9. CDR3 sequence reads: CASSLHDRAYSNQPQHF. The CDR3, as DNA: TGTGCCAGCAGCCTACATGACAGGGCTTATAGCAATCAGCCCCAGCATTTT.

The chain links TRBV7-9 to TRBJ2-7; 7 nucleotides line up with TRBD1. The CDR3 runs to 13 residues. The V gene end was trimmed by 5 bases and the J gene end by 4 bases; junction bases not matched to a gene: 5. CDR1 is SEHNR and CDR2 is FQNEAQ in the germline V gene (reference sequence). CDR3 nucleotide sequence: TGTGCCAGCAGCACCGGGACAGTATACGAGCAGTACTTC. Its translation is CASSTGTVYEQYF. The entire variable domain, with the rest obtained from reference TRBV7-9 and TRBJ2-7, is as follows: DTGVSQNPRHKITKRGQNVTFRCDPISEHNRLYWYRQTLGQGPEFLTYFQNEAQLEKSRLLSDRFSAERPKGSFSTLEIQRTEQGDSAMYLCASSTGTVYEQYFGPGTRLTVT.

The CDR3 nucleotides are TGTGCCAGCTCACCGGGACAGACGGGGACCGGGGAGCTGTTTTTT. Translation: CASSPGQTGTGELFF. V gene TRBV18 combines with J gene TRBJ2-2; 7 bases agree with TRBD1. The length of the CDR3 is 15 residues. The V and J ends lost 3 bases and 5 bases, in that order; junction bases with no gene match: 6. Looked up from germline, CDR1 is KGHSH and CDR2 is LQKENI. Using reference TRBV18 and TRBJ2-2 for the parts outside the CDR3, the full variable domain is NAGVMQNPRHLVRRRGQEARLRCSPMKGHSHVYWYRQLPEEGLKFMVYLQKENIIDESGMPKERFSAEFPKEGPSILRIQQVVRGDSAAYFCASSPGQTGTGELFFGEGSRLTVL.

This clonotype occurred a few times. The rearrangement joins TRBV10-3 to TRBJ2-5; the D is unclear. V shed 4 bases and J shed 5 bases, with 14 bases lying between them. The CDR3 length is 14 residues. Germline CDR1 and CDR2: ENHRY and SYGVKD. This chain's CDR3 is CAISASGSWETQYF. CDR3 DNA sequence: TGTGCCATCAGTGCGAGTGGATCTTGGGAGACCCAGTACTTC.

The rearrangement links TRBV12-3 or TRBV12-4 to TRBJ2-7; D possibly uses TRBD1 or TRBD2 (5 bases each). This CDR3 has 14 amino acids. V was shortened by 7 bases and J by 7 bases, with 20 bases between the two germline ends. The CDR3 loop is CASTPGGHLLEQYF. CDR3 in DNA: TGTGCCAGCACACCTGGAGGACATCTCCTGGAGCAGTACTTC.

This clonotype has more than one count but fewer than ten. The CDR3 sequence: CASSYGWQGMYEQYF. In DNA form, the CDR3 reads TGTGCCAGCAGTTATGGTTGGCAGGGGATGTACGAGCAGTACTTC. J is TRBJ2-7 and V is TRBV12-3 or TRBV12-4, with D possibly TRBD1 on 6 matching bases. V gave up 4 bases and J gave up 4 bases, with 17 bases separating them. The CDR3 is made up of 15 amino acids.

This clonotype was seen a handful of times. This sequence joins TRBV11-2 and TRBJ2-3, with 12 positions matching TRBD2. The germline gives CDR1 SGHAT, CDR2 FQNNGV. The CDR3 is 18 residues long. The V gene end was trimmed by 4 bases and the J gene end by 4 bases; junction bases not matched to a gene: 12. This CDR3 is CASSSSKLAGGSPDTQYF. The CDR3 DNA sequence: TGTGCCAGCAGCTCCTCCAAACTAGCGGGGGGTAGCCCAGATACGCAGTATTTT.

This clonotype occurred a few times. This rearrangement joins TRBV20-1 to TRBJ2-3, with 12 bases matching TRBD2. The CDR3 has 15 residues. Germline lookup yields CDR1 DFQATT and CDR2 SNEGSKA (reference sequence). The trim removed 3 bases at V and 5 bases at J, leaving 6 bases unmatched. The CDR3, as DNA: TGCAGTGCTAGTCGACTAGCGGGAGCGGAAGATACGCAGTATTTT. Its protein product is CSASRLAGAEDTQYF.

The V call is TRBV6-2 or TRBV6-3, the J call TRBJ2-1, with D tentatively TRBD2 (5 bases). The CDR3 is 11 residues long. Germline CDR1 MNHEY, CDR2 SVGEGT. V was clipped by 6 bases and J by 8 bases, with 8 bases between them. The CDR3 loop is CASRLEDEQFF. CDR3 DNA: TGTGCCAGCAGACTAGAGGATGAGCAGTTCTTC.

The chain joins TRBV28 to TRBJ2-1, with TRBD2 matching over 7 bases. J was trimmed by 5 bases and V by 2 bases; bases with no gene match: 6. The germline V gene has CDR1 MDHEN and CDR2 SYDVKM. CDR3 size: 15 residues. CDR3 residues: CASSLGGGLDNEQFF. Here the CDR3 DNA reads TGTGCCAGCAGTTTAGGGGGGGGGTTGGACAATGAGCAGTTCTTC.

The rearrangement uses TRBV27 and TRBJ2-6; D is uncertain. The germline V and J ends were trimmed by 2 bases and 0 bases, with 5 bases remaining between them. The germline CDR1 and CDR2 sequences are MNHEY and SMNVEV (reference sequence). CDR3 length: 15 amino acids. For the CDR3, the DNA is TGTGCCAGCAGTTTACAGTTCTCTGGGGCCAACGTCCTGACTTTC. Translating gives CASSLQFSGANVLTF.

This clonotype was seen more than once but under ten times. J is TRBJ1-2 and V is TRBV4-2; 7 bases are shared with TRBD1. V trimming: 3 bases; J trimming: 4 bases; junction bases outside the gene matches: 5. Germline-derived CDR1 and CDR2 are LGHNA and YNFKEQ. This CDR3 is 14 amino acids long. CDR3 loop: CASSQTQGSYGYTF. In nucleotides, the CDR3 is TGTGCCAGCAGCCAGACACAGGGGAGCTATGGCTACACCTTC.

The gene calls are TRBV5-1 and TRBJ1-6; D not resolved. Trimming cost V 0 bases and J 9 bases, with 10 bases left between them. The CDR3 loop spans 14 amino acids. CDR1 is SGHRS, CDR2 YFSETQ, per germline. As DNA, the CDR3 is TGCGCCAGCAGCTTGGATTACAGAGGTTCACCCCTCCACTTT. This sequence encodes CASSLDYRGSPLHF.

This clonotype showed up just a few times. This chain connects TRBV7-2 to TRBJ2-2; TRBD1 matches 8 bases. The CDR3 runs to 13 residues. V shed 2 bases and J 9 bases; nucleotides not matched to a gene: 2. Germline assignment: CDR1 SGHTA and CDR2 FQGNSA. The CDR3 coding sequence is TGTGCCAGCAGCTTAAACAGGGGGAGGGAGCTGTTTTTT. Translated, it gives CASSLNRGRELFF.

This clonotype was detected only a few times. The chain joins TRBV29-1 to TRBJ1-1; TRBD1 aligns across 8 bases. Germline lookup yields CDR1 SQVTM and CDR2 ANQGSEA. J lost 1 base, V lost 7 bases, and 5 bases had no gene match. The CDR3 contains 13 residues. DNA for the CDR3: TGCAGCGGGCAGGACAGGGAGAACACTGAAGCTTTCTTT. Amino acids: CSGQDRENTEAFF.

The V call is TRBV29-1, the J call TRBJ1-2; 12 positions match TRBD1. The CDR3 runs 12 residues. Germline CDR1 is SQVTM and CDR2 is ANQGSEA. V was clipped by 6 bases and J by 8 bases; unmatched bases: 4. The CDR3 loop reads CSVRDRGLGYTF. The CDR3 region has the DNA TGCAGCGTCCGGGACAGGGGGCTAGGCTACACCTTC.

This clonotype has a count of ten or more. The chain couples TRBV5-1 to TRBJ2-1; 10 bases fit TRBD2. The length of the CDR3 is 15 residues. The J segment lost 5 bases and the V segment lost 2 bases, leaving 4 bases of the junction unmatched. Germline CDR1 is SGHRS and CDR2 is YFSETQ. The chain's CDR3 is CASSLGLADHNEQFF. The CDR3 coding sequence is TGCGCCAGCAGCTTAGGACTAGCGGACCACAATGAGCAGTTCTTC.

The chain uses TRBV20-1 and TRBJ2-1; TRBD2 aligns across 8 bases. With V trimmed by 8 bases and J by 2 bases, 8 bases remained unmatched. The length of the CDR3 is 14 residues. Looked up from germline, CDR1 is DFQATT and CDR2 is SNEGSKA (reference sequence). DNA for the CDR3: TGCAGTTTTAAAGCGGGAGTGACCTACAATGAGCAGTTCTTC. Translated: CSFKAGVTYNEQFF.

The rearrangement joins TRBV25-1 to TRBJ2-3; a possible D gene is TRBD2 (7 bases). With 4 bases removed from V and 5 bases from J, the gap between germline ends came to 22 bases. This CDR3 comprises 17 residues. The germline gives CDR1 MGHDK, CDR2 SYGVNS. The CDR3 is CASSGLGPEGGGDTQYF. CDR3 nucleotides: TGTGCCAGCAGTGGCCTCGGACCGGAGGGGGGGGGAGATACGCAGTATTTT.

At least ten counts were recorded for this clonotype. V and J are TRBV20-1 and TRBJ1-1, with D possibly matching TRBD1 (5 bases). Trimming took off 5 bases at V and 2 bases at J, with 12 bases between the two ends. The CDR3 is 13 amino acids. In germline, CDR1 is DFQATT, CDR2 SNEGSKA (reference sequence). CDR3 in amino acids: CSAFGTDNTEAFF. The CDR3 region has the DNA TGCAGTGCTTTTGGGACCGATAACACTGAAGCTTTCTTT.

This clonotype was seen a handful of times. The rearrangement joins TRBV12-3 or TRBV12-4 to TRBJ2-1; no firm D call. The V end was cut by 6 bases, the J end by 3 bases, with 12 bases between. The CDR3 is 14 residues long. CDR3 residues: CASSNLGFYNEQFF. The DNA of the CDR3 is TGTGCCAGCAGCAACCTAGGATTCTACAATGAGCAGTTCTTC.

There are a few counts of this clonotype. J is TRBJ2-7 and V is TRBV12-3 or TRBV12-4; D is possibly TRBD2 (6 bases). The CDR3 is made up of 14 amino acids. Trimming removed 6 bases at V and 4 bases at J, with 16 bases between. CDR3 amino acids: CASSKPGLEYEQYF. The CDR3 region has the DNA TGTGCCAGCAGCAAGCCGGGACTGGAGTACGAGCAGTACTTC.

The chain is built from TRBV7-2 and TRBJ1-2; D gene ambiguous. V was clipped by 3 bases and J by 6 bases, with 14 bases between them. Germline V gene data show CDR1 as SGHTA and CDR2 as FQGNSA. The CDR3 is made up of 14 amino acids. Here the CDR3 DNA reads TGTGCCAGCAGCTTGGGTGGTGGGTGGGATGGCTACACCTTC. Protein: CASSLGGGWDGYTF.

This clonotype was seen a handful of times. The rearrangement joins TRBV5-6 to TRBJ2-1, with a possible D match to TRBD2 (6 bases). Germline V CDR1 and CDR2: SGHDT, YYEEEE. The CDR3 runs 14 residues. The V and J ends lost 0 bases and 3 bases respectively, with 7 bases between them. CDR3 amino acids: CASSLASVYNEQFF. DNA of the CDR3: TGTGCCAGCAGCTTGGCTAGCGTCTACAATGAGCAGTTCTTC.

This clonotype occurred a few times. In DNA form, the CDR3 reads TGTGCCAGCAGCCCCGGGACCCGAAATTCACCCCTCCACTTT. Translating it yields CASSPGTRNSPLHF. The genes are TRBV3-1 and TRBJ1-6, with a possible D match to TRBD1 (5 bases). Germline V gene data show CDR1 as LGHDT and CDR2 as YNNKEL (reference sequence). Deletions cut 4 bases from V and 7 bases from J, with 11 bases between. This CDR3 region has 14 residues.

The chain uses TRBV6-2 or TRBV6-3 and TRBJ2-1; D is undetermined. Deletions cut 6 bases from V and 4 bases from J, with 16 bases between. CDR3 length equals 15 residues. Germline CDR1 is MNHEY and CDR2 is SVGEGT. The CDR3 loop reads CASRYWSLLYNEQFF. In DNA, the CDR3 is TGTGCCAGCAGGTATTGGAGTCTCCTATACAATGAGCAGTTCTTC.

This chain uses TRBV7-9 with TRBJ2-5, with 13 nucleotides matching TRBD2. Germline V gene data show CDR1 as SEHNR and CDR2 as FQNEAQ (reference sequence). The CDR3 is 15 amino acids. V gave up 6 bases and J gave up 6 bases; unmatched junction bases: 7. The CDR3 coding sequence is TGTGCCAGCAGATTGACTAGCGGGAGGACCAAGACCCAGTACTTC. It translates to CASRLTSGRTKTQYF.

The chain is built from TRBV7-9 and TRBJ2-2; unclear D gene. Per germline, CDR1 SEHNR and CDR2 FQNEAQ (reference sequence). The CDR3 loop spans 16 amino acids. The germline V and J ends were trimmed by 5 bases and 1 base, with 14 bases remaining between them. The CDR3 loop reads CASSTWVLGNTGELFF. Written as DNA, the CDR3 is TGTGCCAGCAGCACGTGGGTACTGGGGAACACCGGGGAGCTGTTTTTT.